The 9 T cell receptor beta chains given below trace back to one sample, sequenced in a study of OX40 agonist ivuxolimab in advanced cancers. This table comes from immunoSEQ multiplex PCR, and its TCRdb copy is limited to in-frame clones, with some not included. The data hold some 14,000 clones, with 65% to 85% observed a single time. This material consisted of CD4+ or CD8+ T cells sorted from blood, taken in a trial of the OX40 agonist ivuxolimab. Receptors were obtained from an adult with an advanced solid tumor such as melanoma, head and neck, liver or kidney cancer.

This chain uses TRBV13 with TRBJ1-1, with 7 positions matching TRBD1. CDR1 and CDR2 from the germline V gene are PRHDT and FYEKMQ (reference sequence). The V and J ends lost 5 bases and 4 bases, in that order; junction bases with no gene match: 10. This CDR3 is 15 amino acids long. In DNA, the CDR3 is TGTGCCAGCAGCGAAAGGACAGGTGAGCGCACTGAAGCTTTCTTT. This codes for CASSERTGERTEAFF.

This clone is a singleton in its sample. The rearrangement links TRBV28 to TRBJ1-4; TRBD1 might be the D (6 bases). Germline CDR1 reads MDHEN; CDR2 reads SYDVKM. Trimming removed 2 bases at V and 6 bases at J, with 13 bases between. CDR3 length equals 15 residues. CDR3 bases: TGTGCCAGCAGTTTAGCAGGGACACGAGATGAAAAACTGTTTTTT. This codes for CASSLAGTRDEKLFF. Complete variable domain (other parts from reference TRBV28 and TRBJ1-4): DVKVTQSSRYLVKRTGEKVFLECVQDMDHENMFWYRQDPGLGLRLIYFSYDVKMKEKGDIPEGYSVSREKKERFSLILESASTNQTSMYLCASSLAGTRDEKLFFGSGTQLSVL.

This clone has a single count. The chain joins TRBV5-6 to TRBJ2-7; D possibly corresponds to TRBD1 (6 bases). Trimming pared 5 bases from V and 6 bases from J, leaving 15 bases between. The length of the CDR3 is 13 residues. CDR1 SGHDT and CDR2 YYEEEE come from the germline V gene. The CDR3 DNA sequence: TGTGCCAGCAGACAGGGAACACGCTCCGAGCAGTACTTC. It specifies CASRQGTRSEQYF.

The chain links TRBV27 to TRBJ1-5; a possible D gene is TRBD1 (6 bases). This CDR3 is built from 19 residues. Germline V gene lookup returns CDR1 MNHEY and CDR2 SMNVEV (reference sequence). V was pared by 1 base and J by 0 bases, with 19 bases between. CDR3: CASSLYAPRGLYSNQPQHF. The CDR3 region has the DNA TGTGCCAGCAGTTTATACGCCCCCAGGGGCCTGTATAGCAATCAGCCCCAGCATTTT.

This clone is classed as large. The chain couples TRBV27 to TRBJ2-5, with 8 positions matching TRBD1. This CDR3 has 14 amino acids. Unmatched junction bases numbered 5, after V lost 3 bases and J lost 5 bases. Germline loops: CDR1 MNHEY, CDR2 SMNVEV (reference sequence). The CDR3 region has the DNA TGTGCCAGCAGTTTTGGACAGGGTAGGGAGACCCAGTACTTC. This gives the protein CASSFGQGRETQYF.

CDR3 sequence: CASRLGLEFWHEQYF. DNA of the CDR3: TGCGCCAGCAGACTGGGACTAGAGTTCTGGCACGAGCAGTACTTC. The chain has TRBV5-1 and TRBJ2-7, with TRBD2 identical over 8 bases. Germline V lookup: CDR1 SGHRS, CDR2 YFSETQ. This CDR3 spans 15 amino acids. Trimming at V came to 5 bases and at J to 5 bases, leaving 12 bases not matched to a gene.

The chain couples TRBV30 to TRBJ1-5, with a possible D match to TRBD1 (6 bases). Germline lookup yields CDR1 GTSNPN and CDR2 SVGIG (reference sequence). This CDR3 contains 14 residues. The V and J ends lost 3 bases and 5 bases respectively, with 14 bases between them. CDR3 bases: TGTGCCTGGAGCCGAGCAGGGGACGATCAGCCCCAGCATTTT. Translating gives CAWSRAGDDQPQHF.

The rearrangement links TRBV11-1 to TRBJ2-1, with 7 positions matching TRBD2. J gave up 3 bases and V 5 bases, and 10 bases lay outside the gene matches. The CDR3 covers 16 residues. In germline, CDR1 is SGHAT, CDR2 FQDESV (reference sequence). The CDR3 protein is CASSPRETSLYNEQFF. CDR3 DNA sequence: TGTGCCAGCAGCCCCCGCGAGACTAGCCTCTACAATGAGCAGTTCTTC.

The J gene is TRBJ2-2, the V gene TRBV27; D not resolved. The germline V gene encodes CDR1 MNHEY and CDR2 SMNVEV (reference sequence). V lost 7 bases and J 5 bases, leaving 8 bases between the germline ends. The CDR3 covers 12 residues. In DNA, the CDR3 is TGTGCCAGCAATGGGGATACCGGGGAGCTGTTTTTT. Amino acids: CASNGDTGELFF.